This T cell receptor beta chain was documented in a study of shared clonotypes between healthy human individuals. The overall study: Each donor contributed plates that comprised three CD4 naive, three CD4 memory, two CD8 naive and one CD8 memory. Overall study findings and caveats: Naive subsets generally exceeded memory subsets in estimated richness.

Concerning this clone: Antigen: not known.

CD45RO-negative CD8 cells positively selected for CCR7 made up the naive population, which excluded terminally differentiated effector memory CD45RA+ cells. The material for each subset, its genomic DNA, was split evenly across several immunoSEQ plates. Produced via immunoSEQ multiplex PCR; TCRdb's table is partial and in-frame only. The top ten hold 0.9% to 1.5% of the sample, which has around 2,100,000 clones, about 95% seen once. This receptor was identified in a man between 18 and 29 years old in good health. The sequenced material came from naive CD8+ T cells sorted from blood.

The CDR3 is CANGQAPNEKLFF. The CDR3 DNA follows: TGTGCCAACGGACAGGCGCCTAATGAAAAACTGTTTTTT. V usage is TRBV2 and J usage is TRBJ1-4; TRBD1 matches at 7 bases. CDR1 is SNHLY, CDR2 FYNNEI, per germline. This CDR3 spans 13 amino acids. Trimming removed 10 bases from V and 3 bases from J; junction bases left unmatched: 5.